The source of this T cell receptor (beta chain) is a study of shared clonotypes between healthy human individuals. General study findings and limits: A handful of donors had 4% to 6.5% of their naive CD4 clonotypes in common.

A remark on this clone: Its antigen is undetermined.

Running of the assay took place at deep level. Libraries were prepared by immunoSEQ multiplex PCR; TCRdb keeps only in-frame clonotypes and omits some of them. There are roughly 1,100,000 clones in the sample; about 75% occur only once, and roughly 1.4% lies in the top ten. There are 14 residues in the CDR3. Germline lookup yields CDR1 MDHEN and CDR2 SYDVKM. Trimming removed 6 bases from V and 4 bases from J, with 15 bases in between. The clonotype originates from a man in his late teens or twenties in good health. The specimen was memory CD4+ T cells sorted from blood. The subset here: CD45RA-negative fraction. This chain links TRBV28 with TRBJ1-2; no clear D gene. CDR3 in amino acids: CASRRLLTTYGYTF. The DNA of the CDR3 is TGTGCCAGCAGAAGACTGTTAACCACCTATGGCTACACCTTC.